This TCR beta chain stems from a study of T-cell memory formation after mild COVID-19. Overall study context: Clusters of TCRs were largely donor specific.

The CDR3 is made up of 13 amino acids. Germline CDR1 SGHTA, CDR2 FQGNSA. The V end lost 3 bases, the J end lost 6 bases, and 8 bases lay between the germline ends. With constant-segment primers, 5'RACE yielded cDNA libraries of TCR alpha and TCR beta that carried sample barcodes and UMIs. TCRdb analysed the 5' RACE reads with MiXCR anew, one entry per CDR3 protein. The sample has 200,000 or so distinct CDR3 sequences, around 16% seen once. Broader study findings: CD8+ contracting clones occupied EMRA, while CD4+ ones occupied mainly CM and EM. Memory sampled before infection contained some responding clones, suggesting cross-reactive memory joined.

Of note for this clonotype: What it binds is unknown.

The sequence was obtained from an adult woman who had mild COVID-19 (a few samples of this study predate the infection). Cell type and time point are not known. Sequencing used PBMCs or a T cell subset sorted from them (not recorded which). The gene calls are TRBV7-2 and TRBJ2-2, with no clear D. This CDR3 reads CASSFDRAGELFF. Written as DNA, the CDR3 is TGTGCCAGCAGCTTCGATAGAGCCGGGGAGCTGTTTTTT.